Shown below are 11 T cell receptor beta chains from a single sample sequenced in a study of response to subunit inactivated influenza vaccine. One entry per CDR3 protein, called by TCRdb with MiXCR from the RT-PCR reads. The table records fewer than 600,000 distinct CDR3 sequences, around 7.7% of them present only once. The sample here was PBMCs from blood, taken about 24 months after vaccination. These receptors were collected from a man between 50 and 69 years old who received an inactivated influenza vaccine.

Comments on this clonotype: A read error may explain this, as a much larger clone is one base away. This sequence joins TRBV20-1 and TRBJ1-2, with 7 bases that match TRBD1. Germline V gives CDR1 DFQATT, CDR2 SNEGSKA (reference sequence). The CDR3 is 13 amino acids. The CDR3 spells CGARAGDRESYTF. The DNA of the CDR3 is TGCGGTGCTAGAGCTGGGGACAGAGAGAGCTACACCTTC.

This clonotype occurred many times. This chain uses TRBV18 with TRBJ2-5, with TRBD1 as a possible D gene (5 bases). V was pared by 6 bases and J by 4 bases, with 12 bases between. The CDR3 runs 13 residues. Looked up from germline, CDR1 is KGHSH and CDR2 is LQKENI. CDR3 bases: TGTGCCAGCTCCGACAGTTGGGGAGAGACCCAGTACTTC. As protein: CASSDSWGETQYF.

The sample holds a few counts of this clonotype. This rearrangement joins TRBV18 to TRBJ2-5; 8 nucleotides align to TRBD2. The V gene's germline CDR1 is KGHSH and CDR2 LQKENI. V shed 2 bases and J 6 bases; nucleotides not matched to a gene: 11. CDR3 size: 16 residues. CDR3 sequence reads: CASSPRNTGGQKTQYF. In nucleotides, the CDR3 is TGTGCCAGCTCACCAAGAAACACGGGGGGGCAAAAGACCCAGTACTTC.

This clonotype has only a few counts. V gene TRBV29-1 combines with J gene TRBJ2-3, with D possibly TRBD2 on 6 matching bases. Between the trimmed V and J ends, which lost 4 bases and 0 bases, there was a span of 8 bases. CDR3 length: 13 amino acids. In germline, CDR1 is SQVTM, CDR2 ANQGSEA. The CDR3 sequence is CSVAGTSTDTQYF. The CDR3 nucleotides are TGCAGCGTTGCCGGGACTAGCACAGATACGCAGTATTTT.

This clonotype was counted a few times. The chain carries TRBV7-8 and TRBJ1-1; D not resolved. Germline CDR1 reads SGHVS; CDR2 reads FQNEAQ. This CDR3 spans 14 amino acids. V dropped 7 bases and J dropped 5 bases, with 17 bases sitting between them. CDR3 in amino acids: CASTRGRVRTEAFF. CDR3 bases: TGTGCCAGCACCCGGGGTCGGGTTCGGACTGAAGCTTTCTTT.

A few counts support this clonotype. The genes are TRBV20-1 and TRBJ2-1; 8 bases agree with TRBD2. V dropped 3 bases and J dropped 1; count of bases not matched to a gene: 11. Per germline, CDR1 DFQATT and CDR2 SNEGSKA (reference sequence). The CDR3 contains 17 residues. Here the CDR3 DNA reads TGCAGTGCTAGCACCAGCCGGGGGGGCAAATCCTACAATGAGCAGTTCTTC. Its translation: CSASTSRGGKSYNEQFF.

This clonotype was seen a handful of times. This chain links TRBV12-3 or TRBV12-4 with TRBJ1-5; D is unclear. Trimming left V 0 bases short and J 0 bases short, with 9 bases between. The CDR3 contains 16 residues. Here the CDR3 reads CASSLAGGNSNQPQHF. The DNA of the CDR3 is TGTGCCAGCAGTTTAGCCGGAGGAAATAGCAATCAGCCCCAGCATTTT.

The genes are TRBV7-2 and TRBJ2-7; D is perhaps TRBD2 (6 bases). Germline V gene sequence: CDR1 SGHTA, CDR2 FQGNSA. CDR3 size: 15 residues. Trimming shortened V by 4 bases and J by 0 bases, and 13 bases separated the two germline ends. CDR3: CASSSLSGSSYEQYF. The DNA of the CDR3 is TGTGCCAGCAGCTCGCTCTCCGGGAGCTCCTACGAGCAGTACTTC.

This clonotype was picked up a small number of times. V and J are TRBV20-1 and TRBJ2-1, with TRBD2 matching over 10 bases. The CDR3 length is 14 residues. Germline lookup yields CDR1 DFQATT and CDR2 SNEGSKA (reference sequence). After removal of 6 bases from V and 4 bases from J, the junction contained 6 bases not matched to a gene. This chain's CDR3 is CSAILAGEYNEQFF. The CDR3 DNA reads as TGCAGTGCCATTCTAGCGGGGGAGTACAATGAGCAGTTCTTC.

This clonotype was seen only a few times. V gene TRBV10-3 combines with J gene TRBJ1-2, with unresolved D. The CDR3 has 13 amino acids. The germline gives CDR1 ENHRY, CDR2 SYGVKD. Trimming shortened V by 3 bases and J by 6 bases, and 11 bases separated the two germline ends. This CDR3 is CAISDRFLNGYTF. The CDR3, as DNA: TGTGCCATCAGTGACAGGTTTTTAAATGGCTACACCTTC.

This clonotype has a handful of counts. CDR3 amino acids: CASKLGQMHTDTQYF. In DNA, the CDR3 is TGTGCCAGCAAGCTCGGACAGATGCACACAGATACGCAGTATTTT. This chain joins TRBV6-1 and TRBJ2-3; D may be TRBD1 (6 bases). CDR1 MNHNS and CDR2 SASEGT come from the germline V gene. The CDR3 is 15 residues long. The ends were cut back, 7 bases at V and 2 bases at J, with 16 bases in the middle.